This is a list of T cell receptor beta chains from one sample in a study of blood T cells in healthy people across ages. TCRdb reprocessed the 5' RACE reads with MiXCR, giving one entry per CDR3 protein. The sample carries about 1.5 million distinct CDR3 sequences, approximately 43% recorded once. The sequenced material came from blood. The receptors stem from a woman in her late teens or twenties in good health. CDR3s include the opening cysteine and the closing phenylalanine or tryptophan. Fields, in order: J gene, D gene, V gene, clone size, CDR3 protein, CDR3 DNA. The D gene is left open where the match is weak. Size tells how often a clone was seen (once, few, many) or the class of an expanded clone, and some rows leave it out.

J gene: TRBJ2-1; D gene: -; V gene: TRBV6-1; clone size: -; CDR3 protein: CASSGNFELVYNEQFF; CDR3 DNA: TGTGCCAGCAGTGGAAACTTCGAGCTCGTCTACAATGAGCAGTTCTTC
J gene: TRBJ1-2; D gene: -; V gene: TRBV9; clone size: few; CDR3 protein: CASSSLSGLLNYGYTF; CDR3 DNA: TGTGCCAGCAGCTCCCTTAGCGGACTGTTGAACTATGGCTACACCTTC
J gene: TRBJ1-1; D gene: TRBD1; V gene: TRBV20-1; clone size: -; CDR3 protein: CSASGQGRITAFF; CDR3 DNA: TGCAGTGCTAGCGGACAGGGGCGCATCACAGCTTTCTTT
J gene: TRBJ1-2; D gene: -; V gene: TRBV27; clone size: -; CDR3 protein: CASGLGPPNYGYTF; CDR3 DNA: TGTGCCTCCGGGTTAGGCCCGCCTAACTATGGCTACACCTTC
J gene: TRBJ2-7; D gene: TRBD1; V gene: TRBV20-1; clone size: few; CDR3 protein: CSARTGDSYEQYF; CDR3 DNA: TGCAGTGCTCGGACAGGGGACTCCTACGAGCAGTACTTC
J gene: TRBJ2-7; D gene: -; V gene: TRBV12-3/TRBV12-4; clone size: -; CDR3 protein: CASSMLGGQYF; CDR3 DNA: TGTGCCAGCAGTATGCTCGGGGGGCAGTACTTC
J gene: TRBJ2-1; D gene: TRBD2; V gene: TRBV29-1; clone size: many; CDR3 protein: CSVELAGDEQFF; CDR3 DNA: TGCAGCGTTGAACTAGCGGGAGATGAGCAGTTCTTC
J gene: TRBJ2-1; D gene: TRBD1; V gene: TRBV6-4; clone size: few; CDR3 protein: CASSDEPGQGSNEQFF; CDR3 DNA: TGTGCCAGCAGTGACGAGCCGGGACAGGGAAGTAATGAGCAGTTCTTC
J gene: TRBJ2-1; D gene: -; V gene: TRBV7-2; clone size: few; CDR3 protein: CASSLTLAANEQFF; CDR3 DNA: TGTGCCAGCAGCTTAACTTTAGCGGCCAATGAGCAGTTCTTC
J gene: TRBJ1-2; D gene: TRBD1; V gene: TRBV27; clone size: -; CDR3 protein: CASSPAGHRGLTF; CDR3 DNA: TGTGCCAGCAGTCCCGCAGGGCACAGGGGGCTCACCTTC
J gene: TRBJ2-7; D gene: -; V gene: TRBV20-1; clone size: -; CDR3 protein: CSARRPGSDEQYF; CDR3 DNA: TGCAGTGCTAGAAGGCCGGGATCCGACGAGCAGTACTTC
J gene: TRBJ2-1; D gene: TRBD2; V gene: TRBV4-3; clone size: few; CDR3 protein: CASSLMTSGGALGSYNEQFF; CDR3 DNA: TGCGCCAGCAGCCTGATGACTAGCGGGGGGGCCCTTGGCTCCTACAATGAGCAGTTCTTC
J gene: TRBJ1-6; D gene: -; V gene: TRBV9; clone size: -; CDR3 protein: CASSARSDGSPPHF; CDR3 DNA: TGTGCCAGCAGCGCCCGGTCCGATGGTTCACCCCCCCACTTT
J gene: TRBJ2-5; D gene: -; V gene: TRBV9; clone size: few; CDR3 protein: CASNRLVEETQYF; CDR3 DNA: TGTGCCAGCAATAGACTCGTAGAGGAGACCCAGTACTTC
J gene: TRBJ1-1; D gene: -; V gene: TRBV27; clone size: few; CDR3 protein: CASSLSGTGPEAFF; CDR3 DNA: TGTGCCAGCAGTTTATCGGGCACAGGCCCTGAAGCTTTCTTT
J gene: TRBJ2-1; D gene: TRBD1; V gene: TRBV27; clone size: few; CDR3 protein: CASQNRGTYNEQFF; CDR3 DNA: TGTGCCAGTCAGAACAGGGGGACCTACAATGAGCAGTTCTTC
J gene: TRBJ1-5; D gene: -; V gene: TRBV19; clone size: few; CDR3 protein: CASSIKVVGQPQHF; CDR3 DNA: TGTGCCAGTAGTATCAAGGTAGTCGGCCAGCCCCAGCATTTT
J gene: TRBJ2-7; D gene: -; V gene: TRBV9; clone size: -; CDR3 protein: CASSVVPYNEQYF; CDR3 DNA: TGTGCCAGCAGCGTAGTCCCCTACAATGAGCAGTACTTC
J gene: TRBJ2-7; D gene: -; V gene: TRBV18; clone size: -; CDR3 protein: CASSPPSARLYEQYF; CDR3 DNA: TGTGCCAGCTCACCACCGTCCGCGCGACTCTACGAGCAGTACTTC
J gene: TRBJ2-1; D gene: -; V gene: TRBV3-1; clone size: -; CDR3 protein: CASSQREIRDEQFF; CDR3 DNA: TGTGCCAGCAGCCAGAGGGAGATAAGGGATGAGCAGTTCTTC
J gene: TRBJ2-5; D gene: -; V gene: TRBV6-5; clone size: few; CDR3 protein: CASSNPRGSQETQYF; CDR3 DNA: TGTGCCAGCAGTAACCCGCGAGGGTCCCAAGAGACCCAGTACTTC
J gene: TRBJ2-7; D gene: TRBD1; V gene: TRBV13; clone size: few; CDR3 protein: CATAQGAGYEQYF; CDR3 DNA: TGTGCCACTGCGCAGGGGGCAGGCTACGAGCAGTACTTC
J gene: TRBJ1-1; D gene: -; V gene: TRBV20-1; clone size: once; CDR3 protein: CSARQVPSHEAFF; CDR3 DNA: TGCAGTGCTAGACAGGTACCCTCGCATGAAGCTTTCTTT
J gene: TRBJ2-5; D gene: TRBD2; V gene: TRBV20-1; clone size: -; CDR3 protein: CSARAALAGGTQETQYF; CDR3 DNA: TGCAGTGCTAGAGCAGCACTAGCGGGAGGCACTCAAGAGACCCAGTACTTC
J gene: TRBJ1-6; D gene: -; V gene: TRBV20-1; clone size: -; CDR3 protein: CGAPGGAYSYNSPLHF; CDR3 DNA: TGCGGTGCTCCCGGGGGGGCTTACTCCTATAATTCACCCCTCCACTTT
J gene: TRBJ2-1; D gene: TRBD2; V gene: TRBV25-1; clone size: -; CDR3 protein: CASSGSIAGVVNEQFF; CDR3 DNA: TGTGCCAGCAGTGGATCTATAGCGGGAGTAGTTAATGAGCAGTTCTTC
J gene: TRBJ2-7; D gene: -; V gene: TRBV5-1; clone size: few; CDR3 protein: CASSTGDTYSYEQYF; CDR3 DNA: TGCGCCAGCAGCACGGGGGACACCTATTCCTACGAGCAGTACTTC
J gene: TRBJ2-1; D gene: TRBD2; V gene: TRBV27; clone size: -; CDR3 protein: CASSSLAGLIYNEQFF; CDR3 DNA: TGTGCCAGCAGTTCACTAGCGGGGCTAATCTACAATGAGCAGTTCTTC
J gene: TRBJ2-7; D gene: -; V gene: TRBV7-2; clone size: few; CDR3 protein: CASSLRGTAQYF; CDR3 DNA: TGTGCCAGCAGCCTACGGGGTACGGCCCAGTACTTC
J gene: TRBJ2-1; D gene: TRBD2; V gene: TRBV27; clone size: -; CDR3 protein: CASSFKGTSGRADEQFF; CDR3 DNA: TGTGCCAGCAGTTTTAAAGGTACTAGCGGGAGGGCTGATGAGCAGTTCTTC
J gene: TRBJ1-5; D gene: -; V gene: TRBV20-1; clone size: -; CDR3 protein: CSADQGTQPQHF; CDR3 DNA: TGCAGTGCGGACCAGGGTACTCAGCCCCAGCATTTT
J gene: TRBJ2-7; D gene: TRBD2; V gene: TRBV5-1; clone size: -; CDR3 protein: CASSSLAGGPASSYEQYF; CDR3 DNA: TGCGCCAGCAGCTCACTAGCGGGGGGCCCTGCTTCCTCCTACGAGCAGTACTTC
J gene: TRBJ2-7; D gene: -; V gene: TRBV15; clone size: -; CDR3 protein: CATSRDITATYEQYF; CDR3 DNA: TGTGCCACCAGCAGAGATATTACAGCGACCTACGAGCAGTACTTC
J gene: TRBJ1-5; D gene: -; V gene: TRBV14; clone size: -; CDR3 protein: CASSQDEGSGNQPQHF; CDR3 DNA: TGTGCCAGCAGCCAAGACGAGGGAAGTGGCAATCAGCCCCAGCATTTT
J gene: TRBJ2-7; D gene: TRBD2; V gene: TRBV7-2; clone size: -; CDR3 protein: CASSLLWEGLEQYF; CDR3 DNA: TGTGCCAGCAGCTTATTGTGGGAGGGCCTCGAGCAGTACTTC
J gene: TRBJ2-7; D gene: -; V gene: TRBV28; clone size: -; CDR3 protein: CASRVRGDEQYF; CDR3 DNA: TGTGCCAGCAGAGTCAGGGGCGACGAGCAGTACTTC
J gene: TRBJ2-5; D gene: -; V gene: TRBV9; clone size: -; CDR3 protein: CASSEGAEDYKQYF; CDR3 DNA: TGTGCCAGCAGTGAAGGAGCGGAGGACTACAAGCAGTACTTC
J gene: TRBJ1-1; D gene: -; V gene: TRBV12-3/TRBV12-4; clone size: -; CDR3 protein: CASSFSPTGAGTLNTEAFF; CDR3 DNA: TGTGCCAGCAGTTTTTCCCCCACTGGGGCCGGGACACTCAACACTGAAGCTTTCTTT
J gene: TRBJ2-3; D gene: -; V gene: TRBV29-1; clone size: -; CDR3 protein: CSVDFRKEATDTQYF; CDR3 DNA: TGCAGCGTTGACTTCCGGAAGGAAGCAACAGATACGCAGTATTTT
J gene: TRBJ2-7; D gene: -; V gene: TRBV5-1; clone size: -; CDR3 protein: CASSLLGDTPYEQYF; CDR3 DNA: TGCGCCAGCAGCTTATTAGGGGATACCCCCTACGAGCAGTACTTC
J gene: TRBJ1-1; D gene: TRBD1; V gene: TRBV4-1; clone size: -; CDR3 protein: CASSRTGVAGAFF; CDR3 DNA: TGCGCCAGCAGCCGGACAGGGGTCGCGGGAGCTTTCTTT
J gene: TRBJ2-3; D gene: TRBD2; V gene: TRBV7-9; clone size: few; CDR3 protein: CASSSLAGSEADTQYF; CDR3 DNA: TGTGCCAGCAGCTCCTTAGCGGGATCAGAGGCAGATACGCAGTATTTT
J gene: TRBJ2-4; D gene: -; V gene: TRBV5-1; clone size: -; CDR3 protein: CASSSVGEAKNIQYF; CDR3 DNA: TGCGCCAGCAGCTCGGTAGGGGAGGCCAAAAACATTCAGTACTTC
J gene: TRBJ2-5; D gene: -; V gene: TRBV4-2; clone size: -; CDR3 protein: CASSQTLGETQYF; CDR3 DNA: TGTGCCAGCAGCCAGACCTTGGGGGAGACCCAGTACTTC
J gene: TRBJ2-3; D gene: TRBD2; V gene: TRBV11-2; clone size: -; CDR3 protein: CASRTRTSLGSTDTQYF; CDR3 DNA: TGTGCCAGCAGGACCAGGACTAGCCTAGGCAGCACAGATACGCAGTATTTT
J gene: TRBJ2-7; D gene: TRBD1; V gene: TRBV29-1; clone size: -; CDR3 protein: CSARQGLMDEQYF; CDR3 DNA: TGCAGCGCTAGACAGGGGTTGATGGACGAGCAGTACTTC
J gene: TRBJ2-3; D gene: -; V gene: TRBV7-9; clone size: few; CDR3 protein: CATSIVDTQYF; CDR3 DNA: TGTGCCACCTCGATCGTAGATACGCAGTATTTT
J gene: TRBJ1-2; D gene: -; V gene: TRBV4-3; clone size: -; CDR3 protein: CASSQDRSPGYGYTF; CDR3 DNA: TGCGCCAGCAGCCAAGATCGAAGTCCGGGCTATGGCTACACCTTC
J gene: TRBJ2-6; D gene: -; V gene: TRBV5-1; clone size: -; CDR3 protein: CASSLATSGSGANVLTF; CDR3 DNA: TGCGCCAGCAGCTTGGCAACATCAGGCTCTGGGGCCAACGTCCTGACTTTC
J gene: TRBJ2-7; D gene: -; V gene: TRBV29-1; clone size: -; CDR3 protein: CSVYGGPGGLSYEQYF; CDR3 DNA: TGCAGCGTTTACGGGGGGCCAGGGGGCCTCTCCTACGAGCAGTACTTC